These 6 T cell receptor beta chains originate from one sample sequenced in a study of blood T cell repertoires in COVID-19. TCRdb's copy holds only in-frame clones and misses some; the assay was immunoSEQ multiplex PCR. The repertoire has roughly 250,000 clones, about 80% of them found once; the top ten carry roughly 8.6%. Sequences were obtained from peripheral blood. These receptors were collected from a human donor in a cohort sampled during active COVID-19.

The rearrangement joins TRBV15 to TRBJ2-7; the match to TRBD1 covers 7 bases. Germline V gene lookup returns CDR1 LNHNV and CDR2 YYDKDF (reference sequence). Germline trimming cut 2 bases from V and 4 bases from J; bases unmatched to any gene: 5. The CDR3 runs 14 residues. DNA of the CDR3: TGTGCCACCAGCAGACACCAGACAGGGTACGAGCAGTACTTC. Translated, it gives CATSRHQTGYEQYF. The whole variable domain, filled in from reference TRBV15 and TRBJ2-7, reads DAMVIQNPRYQVTQFGKPVTLSCSQTLNHNVMYWYQQKSSQAPKLLFHYYDKDFNNEADTPDNFQSRRPNTSFCFLDIRSPGLGDTAMYLCATSRHQTGYEQYFGPGTRLTVT.

This sequence joins TRBV2 and TRBJ2-5, with 7 bases identical to TRBD1. The trim removed 8 bases at V and 3 bases at J, leaving 6 bases unmatched. Germline loops: CDR1 SNHLY, CDR2 FYNNEI. The CDR3 covers 13 residues. CDR3 bases: TGTGCCAGCTACGGACAGGAGAAAGAGACCCAGTACTTC. It yields the protein CASYGQEKETQYF.

CDR3 coding DNA: TGTGCCAGCAGCCATCTAAAGGGACAGGGGCAAGAAAAACTGTTTTTT. Protein: CASSHLKGQGQEKLFF. The chain employs TRBV14 and TRBJ1-4, with TRBD1 matching over 10 bases. CDR3 length equals 16 residues. V was pared by 3 bases and J by 8 bases, with 9 bases of the junction left unmatched. CDR1 SGHDN and CDR2 FVKESK come from the germline V gene.

The chain carries TRBV2 and TRBJ1-1; possibly TRBD1 for D (5 bases). CDR1 and CDR2 from the germline V gene are SNHLY and FYNNEI. The CDR3 consists of 13 residues. Trimming pared 4 bases from V and 4 bases from J, leaving 10 bases between. Here the CDR3 reads CASSVRRGTEAFF. For the CDR3, the DNA is TGTGCCAGCAGTGTAAGGAGGGGCACTGAAGCTTTCTTT.

The chain joins TRBV2 to TRBJ2-5; 9 bases line up with TRBD2. The CDR3 has 14 amino acids. V lost 4 bases and J lost 7; bases outside the gene matches: 7. The germline V gene has CDR1 SNHLY and CDR2 FYNNEI. The CDR3 DNA is TGTGCCAGCAGTGTTCCCTCAGCGGGGGGGACCCAGTACTTC. This translates into CASSVPSAGGTQYF.

The rearrangement links TRBV6-2 or TRBV6-3 to TRBJ2-2; 12 nucleotides align to TRBD2. The CDR3 consists of 19 residues. Germline lookup yields CDR1 MNHEY and CDR2 SVGEGT. Germline trimming cut 6 bases from V and 4 bases from J; bases unmatched to any gene: 15. This chain's CDR3 is CASSRTLLLAGGITGELFF. The CDR3, as DNA: TGTGCCAGCAGCCGCACGCTCTTACTAGCGGGGGGTATCACCGGGGAGCTGTTTTTT.